Listed below are T cell receptor beta chains from one sample, sequenced in a study of TIL therapy for anti-PD-1-resistant metastatic lung cancer. Sequencing was performed with immunoSEQ multiplex PCR; in TCRdb, only in-frame clones are kept and a portion is missing. Of 55,000 to 70,000 clones in the sample, roughly 84% are singletons; the top ten hold 2.5% to 3%. Sequenced material: blood, taken at baseline. These receptor sequences come from a person aged 25 to 79 with non-small cell lung cancer. Each CDR3 is given with its conserved first and last residue. A D gene is named only where the DNA matches it firmly. Clone size is not always given. Where it is, it says once, few, many or a class for expanded clones.

V	size	length	D	J	CDR3	DNA
TRBV5-1	once	15	TRBD2	TRBJ2-7	CASSLEASGTYEQYF	TGCGCCAGCAGCTTGGAGGCTAGCGGAACCTACGAGCAGTACTTC
TRBV30	-	19	-	TRBJ1-5	CAWIPIPLGSKRRSQPQHF	TGTGCCTGGATTCCCATCCCCTTGGGGAGTAAACGTCGCAGTCAACCCCAGCATTTT
TRBV11-2	-	17	TRBD1	TRBJ2-6	CASSLAGTGTGANVLTF	TGTGCCAGCAGCTTAGCCGGGACAGGGACTGGGGCCAACGTCCTGACTTTC
TRBV5-6	-	11	-	TRBJ1-1	CASSLPGEAFF	TGTGCCAGCAGCCTCCCGGGCGAAGCTTTCTTT
TRBV9	-	16	TRBD1	TRBJ2-2	CASSYRDRGNTGELFF	TGTGCCAGCAGCTACCGGGACAGGGGCAACACCGGGGAGCTGTTTTTT
TRBV5-1	-	16	TRBD1	TRBJ2-3	CASSFGTGGMTDTQYF	TGCGCCAGCAGCTTCGGGACAGGGGGCATGACAGATACGCAGTATTTT
TRBV5-5	-	13	TRBD1	TRBJ1-2	CASSQGQGDGYTF	TGTGCCAGCAGCCAGGGACAGGGTGACGGCTACACCTTC
TRBV5-1	few	12	-	TRBJ1-2	CASSLWSDGYTF	TGCGCCAGCAGCTTGTGGTCTGATGGCTACACCTTC
TRBV11-2	-	18	TRBD2	TRBJ2-3	CASSLGTSGGTSTDTQYF	TGTGCCAGCAGCCTCGGGACTAGCGGGGGGACTAGCACAGATACGCAGTATTTT
TRBV27	-	14	TRBD1	TRBJ2-7	CASSPDRVPYEQYF	TGTGCCAGCAGTCCAGACAGGGTCCCCTACGAGCAGTACTTC
TRBV11-2	-	16	TRBD2	TRBJ2-1	CASSSYGLAGYNEQFF	TGTGCCAGCAGCTCCTATGGGCTAGCGGGATACAATGAGCAGTTCTTC
TRBV7-2	-	14	TRBD2	TRBJ2-7	CASSLAGTSVTGHF	TGTGCCAGCAGCTTAGCCGGGACTAGCGTCACGGGGCACTTC
TRBV5-4	-	17	TRBD1	TRBJ2-2	CASSAPGQGANTGELFF	TGTGCCAGCAGCGCCCCGGGACAGGGGGCGAACACCGGGGAGCTGTTTTTT
TRBV18	-	16	-	TRBJ1-1	CASSSVPDGLNTEAFF	TGTGCCAGCTCATCGGTTCCGGACGGATTGAACACTGAAGCTTTCTTT
TRBV27	-	14	TRBD1	TRBJ1-5	CASSLGQGNQPQHF	TGTGCCAGCAGTTTAGGACAGGGCAATCAGCCCCAGCATTTT
TRBV19	-	15	TRBD2	TRBJ2-1	CASMSGRAGGNEQFF	TGTGCCAGTATGAGCGGGAGGGCCGGGGGCAATGAGCAGTTCTTC
TRBV28	-	14	-	TRBJ1-2	CASSLGGLIYGYTF	TGTGCCAGCAGTCTCGGGGGGCTCATCTATGGCTACACCTTC
TRBV27	-	19	TRBD1	TRBJ2-1	CASRGGDRGRLSSYNEQFF	TGTGCCAGCCGTGGGGGGGACAGGGGGCGTTTGAGCTCCTACAATGAGCAGTTCTTC
TRBV4-2	-	18	-	TRBJ2-3	CASSQVGGTDRLTDTQYF	TGTGCCAGCAGCCAAGTGGGGGGCACGGACAGGCTCACAGATACGCAGTATTTT
TRBV3-1/TRBV3-2	-	15	TRBD2	TRBJ2-1	CASSPRLAGANEQFF	TGTGCCAGCAGCCCCCGACTAGCGGGAGCCAATGAGCAGTTCTTC
TRBV28	-	13	-	TRBJ2-7	CASNTGLPYEQYF	TGTGCCAGCAATACAGGGCTCCCGTACGAGCAGTACTTC
TRBV13	-	14	TRBD1	TRBJ1-1	CAGRTGGLNTEAFF	TGTGCCGGCAGGACAGGGGGCTTGAACACTGAAGCTTTCTTT
TRBV6-5	-	13	TRBD2	TRBJ2-3	CASSWDYTDTQYF	TGTGCCAGCAGCTGGGACTACACAGATACGCAGTATTTT
TRBV7-7	-	18	-	TRBJ2-2	CASSLALATSANTGELFF	TGTGCCAGCAGCTTAGCCCTCGCGACATCCGCGAACACCGGGGAGCTGTTTTTT
TRBV27	few	14	-	TRBJ2-2	CASSFLDNTGELFF	TGTGCCAGCAGTTTTTTGGACAACACCGGGGAGCTGTTTTTT
TRBV30	-	14	-	TRBJ2-1	CAWSVLGTGNEQFF	TGTGCCTGGAGTGTCTTAGGCACGGGCAATGAGCAGTTCTTC
TRBV5-1	-	11	-	TRBJ2-7	CASSFSYEQYF	TGCGCCAGCAGCTTCTCCTACGAGCAGTACTTC
TRBV4-1	-	15	-	TRBJ2-7	CASSQEMRADYEQYF	TGCGCCAGCAGCCAAGAAATGCGGGCAGACTACGAGCAGTACTTC
TRBV5-1	-	13	-	TRBJ1-1	CASSLDGVSWAFF	TGCGCCAGCAGCTTGGATGGTGTCAGCTGGGCTTTCTTT
TRBV28	-	12	-	TRBJ2-1	CASSTTHHEQFF	TGTGCCAGCAGCACCACCCACCATGAACAGTTCTTC
TRBV5-5	-	14	-	TRBJ1-1	CASSFGGRGTEAFF	TGTGCCAGCAGCTTTGGGGGACGGGGGACTGAAGCTTTCTTT
TRBV5-6	-	14	-	TRBJ1-6	CASSLRMEKGALHF	TGTGCCAGCAGCTTGAGAATGGAAAAGGGGGCCCTCCACTTT
TRBV2	-	13	-	TRBJ2-7	CASSIGWDYEQYF	TGTGCCAGCAGTATCGGTTGGGACTACGAGCAGTACTTC
TRBV12-3/TRBV12-4	-	13	-	TRBJ2-7	CASSHRATGEQYF	TGTGCCAGCAGCCACCGGGCTACAGGCGAGCAGTACTTC
TRBV7-3	few	15	-	TRBJ1-5	CASSLRAGYDQPQHF	TGTGCCAGCAGCTTAAGAGCAGGGTATGATCAGCCCCAGCATTTT
TRBV4-1	once	15	-	TRBJ2-3	CASRQQISSTDTQYF	TGCGCCAGCAGGCAGCAAATCTCTAGCACAGATACGCAGTATTTT
TRBV19	-	16	TRBD1	TRBJ1-4	CASSMGQLTTNEKLFF	TGTGCCAGTAGTATGGGACAGCTTACAACTAATGAAAAACTGTTTTTT
TRBV2	-	14	-	TRBJ2-5	CASSEGLVVETQYF	TGTGCCAGCAGTGAAGGGCTAGTTGTGGAGACCCAGTACTTC
TRBV30	-	12	-	TRBJ1-2	CAWGEGGEGYTF	TGTGCCTGGGGAGAGGGAGGGGAAGGCTACACCTTC
TRBV5-6	-	16	-	TRBJ1-6	CASSPRNAGSNSPLHF	TGTGCCAGCAGCCCCCGAAACGCAGGGAGTAATTCACCCCTCCACTTT
TRBV18	-	16	-	TRBJ2-3	CASSPSSQGGTDTQYF	TGTGCCAGCTCACCATCGAGTCAGGGGGGAACAGATACGCAGTATTTT
TRBV5-4	-	14	TRBD1	TRBJ1-2	CASSPQGGGSGYTF	TGTGCCAGCAGTCCCCAGGGGGGGGGTTCGGGCTACACCTTC
TRBV27	-	15	TRBD1	TRBJ1-5	CASSSGQGRSQPQHF	TGTGCCAGCAGTTCGGGACAGGGTAGGTCTCAGCCCCAGCATTTT
TRBV24-1	-	13	TRBD2	TRBJ2-1	CATSENGRNEQFF	TGTGCCACCAGTGAGAACGGGAGGAATGAGCAGTTCTTC
TRBV11-2	-	17	-	TRBJ1-6	CASSLSGASSYNSPLHF	TGTGCCAGCAGCTTATCAGGGGCTAGCTCCTATAATTCACCCCTCCACTTT
TRBV12-5	-	16	TRBD1	TRBJ2-1	CASGLVRQGVNNEQFF	TGTGCTAGTGGTTTGGTTAGACAGGGGGTAAACAATGAGCAGTTCTTC
TRBV5-1	-	15	TRBD2	TRBJ2-7	CASSLRTSGAYEQYF	TGCGCCAGCAGCTTGAGGACTAGCGGGGCGTACGAGCAGTACTTC
TRBV2	-	14	TRBD2	TRBJ2-5	CASSLAGYQETQYF	TGTGCCAGCAGTCTAGCGGGCTACCAAGAGACCCAGTACTTC
TRBV10-3	-	15	TRBD1	TRBJ2-7	CAISGDQGALYEQYF	TGTGCCATCAGTGGGGACCAGGGGGCCCTGTACGAGCAGTACTTC
TRBV29-1	-	16	TRBD1	TRBJ2-5	CSVEGEQGANQETQYF	TGCAGCGTTGAAGGAGAACAGGGGGCAAACCAAGAGACCCAGTACTTC
TRBV4-1	-	15	-	TRBJ2-7	CASSQEPGLLYEQYF	TGCGCCAGCAGCCAAGAGCCCGGACTCCTATACGAGCAGTACTTC
TRBV18	-	15	TRBD2	TRBJ2-1	CASSPGLAGRNEQFF	TGTGCCAGCTCGCCGGGACTAGCGGGGAGAAATGAGCAGTTCTTC